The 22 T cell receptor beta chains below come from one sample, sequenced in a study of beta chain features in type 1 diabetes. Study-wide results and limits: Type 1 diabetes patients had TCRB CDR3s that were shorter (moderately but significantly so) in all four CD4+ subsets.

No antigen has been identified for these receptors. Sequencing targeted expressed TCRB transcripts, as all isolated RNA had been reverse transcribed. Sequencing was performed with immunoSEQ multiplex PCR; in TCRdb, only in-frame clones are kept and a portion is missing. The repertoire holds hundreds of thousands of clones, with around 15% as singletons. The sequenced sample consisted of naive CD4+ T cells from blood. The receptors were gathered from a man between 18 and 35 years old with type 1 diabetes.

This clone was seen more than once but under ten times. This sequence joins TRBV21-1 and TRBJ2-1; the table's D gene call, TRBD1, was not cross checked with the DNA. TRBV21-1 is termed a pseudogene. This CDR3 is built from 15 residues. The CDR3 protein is CASSNGTGYYNEQFF. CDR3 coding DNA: TGTGCCAGCAGCAACGGGACAGGATACTACAATGAGCAGTTCTTC.

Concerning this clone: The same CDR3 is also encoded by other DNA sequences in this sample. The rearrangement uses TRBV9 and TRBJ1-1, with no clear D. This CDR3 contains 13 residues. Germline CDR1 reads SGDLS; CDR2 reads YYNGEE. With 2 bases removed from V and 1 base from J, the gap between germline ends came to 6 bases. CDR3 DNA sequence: TGTGCCAGCAGCGTTACAGCGAACACTGAAGCTTTCTTT. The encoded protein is CASSVTANTEAFF. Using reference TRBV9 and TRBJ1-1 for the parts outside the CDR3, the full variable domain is DSGVTQTPKHLITATGQRVTLRCSPRSGDLSVYWYQQSLDQGLQFLIQYYNGEERAKGNILERFSAQQFPDLHSELNLSSLELGDSALYFCASSVTANTEAFFGQGTRLTVV.

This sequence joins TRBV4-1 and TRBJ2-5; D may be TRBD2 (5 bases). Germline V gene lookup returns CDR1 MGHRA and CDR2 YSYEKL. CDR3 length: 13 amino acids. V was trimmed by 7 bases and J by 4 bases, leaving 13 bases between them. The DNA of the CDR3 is TGCGCCAGCACGAGAGGGCCCGGAGAGACCCAGTACTTC. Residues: CASTRGPGETQYF.

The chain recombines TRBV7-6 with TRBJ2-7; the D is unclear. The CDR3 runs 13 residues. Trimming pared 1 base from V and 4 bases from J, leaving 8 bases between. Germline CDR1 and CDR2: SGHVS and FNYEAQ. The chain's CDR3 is CASSLDVVYEQYF. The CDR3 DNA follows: TGTGCCAGCAGCTTAGACGTGGTTTACGAGCAGTACTTC.

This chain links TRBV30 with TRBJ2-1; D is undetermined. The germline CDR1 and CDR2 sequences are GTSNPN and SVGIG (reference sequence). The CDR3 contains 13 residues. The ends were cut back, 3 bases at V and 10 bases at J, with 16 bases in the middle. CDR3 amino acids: CAWRPPSRWEQFF. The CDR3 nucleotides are TGTGCCTGGAGGCCCCCGTCCCGATGGGAGCAGTTCTTC.

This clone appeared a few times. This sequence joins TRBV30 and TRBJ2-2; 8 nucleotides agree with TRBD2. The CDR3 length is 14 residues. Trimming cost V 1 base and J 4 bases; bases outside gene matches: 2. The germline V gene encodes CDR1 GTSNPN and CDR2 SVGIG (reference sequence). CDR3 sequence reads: CAWSGLAFTGELFF. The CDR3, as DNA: TGTGCCTGGAGTGGACTAGCGTTCACCGGGGAGCTGTTTTTT.

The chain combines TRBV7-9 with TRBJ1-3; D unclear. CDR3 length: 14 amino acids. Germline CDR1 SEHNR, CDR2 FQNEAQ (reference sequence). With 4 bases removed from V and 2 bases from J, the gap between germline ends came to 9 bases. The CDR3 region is CASSSRGAGNTIYF. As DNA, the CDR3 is TGTGCCAGCAGCTCTCGTGGGGCTGGAAACACCATATATTTT.

CDR3 bases: TGTGCCAGCAGTTACTCTGGGGAGGGCTACGAGCAGTACTTC. Protein product: CASSYSGEGYEQYF. The chain links TRBV6-5 to TRBJ2-7, with 7 bases identical to TRBD2. Losses at the gene ends were 0 bases for V and 3 bases for J; bases not matched to a gene: 2. Germline lookup yields CDR1 MNHEY and CDR2 SVGAGI. This CDR3 is built from 14 residues.

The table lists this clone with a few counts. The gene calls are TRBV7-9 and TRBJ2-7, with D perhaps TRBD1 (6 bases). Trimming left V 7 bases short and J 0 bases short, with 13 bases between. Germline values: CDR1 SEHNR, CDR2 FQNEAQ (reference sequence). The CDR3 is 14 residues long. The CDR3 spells CASTPEGVSYEQYF. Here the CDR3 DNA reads TGTGCCAGCACTCCTGAGGGGGTCTCCTACGAGCAGTACTTC.

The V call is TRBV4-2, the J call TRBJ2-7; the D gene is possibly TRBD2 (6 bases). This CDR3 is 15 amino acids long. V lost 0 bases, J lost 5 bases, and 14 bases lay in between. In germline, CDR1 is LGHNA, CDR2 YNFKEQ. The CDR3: CASSQDGGMGDEQYF. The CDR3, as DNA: TGTGCCAGCAGCCAAGACGGCGGGATGGGGGACGAGCAGTACTTC.

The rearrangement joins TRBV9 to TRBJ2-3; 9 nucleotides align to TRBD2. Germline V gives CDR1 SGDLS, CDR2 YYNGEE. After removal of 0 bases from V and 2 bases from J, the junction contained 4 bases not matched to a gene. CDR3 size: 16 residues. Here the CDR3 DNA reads TGTGCCAGCAGCGTAGGCTCTAGCGGGGCCACAGATACGCAGTATTTT. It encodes CASSVGSSGATDTQYF.

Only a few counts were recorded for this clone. The CDR3 DNA sequence: TGTGCCAGCCGACCAGGACAGGGACTTACCTACGAGCAGTACTTC. This gives the protein CASRPGQGLTYEQYF. The chain uses TRBV6-6 and TRBJ2-7; 8 bases fit TRBD1. The V and J ends lost 8 bases and 2 bases, in that order; junction bases with no gene match: 11. The CDR3 sequence is 15 residues long. Per germline, CDR1 MNHNY and CDR2 SVGAGI (reference sequence).

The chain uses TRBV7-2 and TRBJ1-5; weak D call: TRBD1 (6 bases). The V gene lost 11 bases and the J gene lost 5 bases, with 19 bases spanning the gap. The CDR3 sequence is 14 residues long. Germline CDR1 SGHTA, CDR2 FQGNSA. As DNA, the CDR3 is TGTGCCTCACAGGGTTTAGGGAACTATCAGCCCCAGCATTTT. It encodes CASQGLGNYQPQHF.

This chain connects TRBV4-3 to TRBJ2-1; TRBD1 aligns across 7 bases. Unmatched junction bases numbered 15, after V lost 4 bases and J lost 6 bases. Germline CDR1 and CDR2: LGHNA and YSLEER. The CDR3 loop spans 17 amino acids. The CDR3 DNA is TGCGCCAGCAGCCTGATTTCCGGGACAGCCGCCGGCAATGAGCAGTTCTTC. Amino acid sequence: CASSLISGTAAGNEQFF.

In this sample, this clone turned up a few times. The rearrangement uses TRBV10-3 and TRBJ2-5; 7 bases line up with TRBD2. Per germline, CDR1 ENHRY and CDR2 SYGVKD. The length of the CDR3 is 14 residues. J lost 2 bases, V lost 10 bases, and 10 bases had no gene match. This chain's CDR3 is CASQWASGQETQYF. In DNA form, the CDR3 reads TGTGCCAGTCAATGGGCTAGCGGACAAGAGACCCAGTACTTC.

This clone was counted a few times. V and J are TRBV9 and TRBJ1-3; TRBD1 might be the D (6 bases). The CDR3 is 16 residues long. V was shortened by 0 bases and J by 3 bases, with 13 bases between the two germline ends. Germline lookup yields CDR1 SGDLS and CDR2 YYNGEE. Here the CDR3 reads CASSVAWGAGGNTIYF. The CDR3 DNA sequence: TGTGCCAGCAGCGTAGCTTGGGGGGCCGGTGGAAACACCATATATTTT.

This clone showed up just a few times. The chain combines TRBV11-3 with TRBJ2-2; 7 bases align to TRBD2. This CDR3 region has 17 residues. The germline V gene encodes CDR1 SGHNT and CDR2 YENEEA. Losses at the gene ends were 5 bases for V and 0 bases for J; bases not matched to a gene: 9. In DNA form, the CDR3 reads TGTGCCAGCAGCCCGGGGGGAGAATTCGCGAACACCGGGGAGCTGTTTTTT. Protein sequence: CASSPGGEFANTGELFF.

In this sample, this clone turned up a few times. CDR3 DNA sequence: TGTGCCAGCAGTGTGATAGGGGCGGACAATGAGCAGTTCTTC. Residues: CASSVIGADNEQFF. V gene TRBV2 combines with J gene TRBJ2-1; possibly TRBD1 for D (5 bases). CDR1 and CDR2 from the germline V gene are SNHLY and FYNNEI. V lost 4 bases, J lost 5 bases, and 12 bases lay in between. The CDR3 has 14 residues.

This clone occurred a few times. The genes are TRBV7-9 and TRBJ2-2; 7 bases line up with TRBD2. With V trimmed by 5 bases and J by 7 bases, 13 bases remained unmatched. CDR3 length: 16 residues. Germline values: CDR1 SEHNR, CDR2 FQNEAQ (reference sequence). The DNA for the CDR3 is TGTGCCAGCAGCCCCGGGGAGGGTGCCGTTCTCGGGGAGCTGTTTTTT. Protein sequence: CASSPGEGAVLGELFF.

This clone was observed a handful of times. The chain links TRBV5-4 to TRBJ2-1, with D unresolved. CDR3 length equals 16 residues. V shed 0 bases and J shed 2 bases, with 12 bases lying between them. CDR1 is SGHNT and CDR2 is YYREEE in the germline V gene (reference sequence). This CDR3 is CASSLDGANPYNEQFF. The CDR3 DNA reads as TGTGCCAGCAGCTTGGATGGCGCCAACCCCTACAATGAGCAGTTCTTC.

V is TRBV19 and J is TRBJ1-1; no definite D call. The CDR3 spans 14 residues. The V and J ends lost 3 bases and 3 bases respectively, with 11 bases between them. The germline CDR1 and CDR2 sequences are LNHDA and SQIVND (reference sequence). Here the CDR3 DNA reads TGTGCCAGTAGTATCTCTCCCGAGGACACTGAAGCTTTCTTT. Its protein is CASSISPEDTEAFF.

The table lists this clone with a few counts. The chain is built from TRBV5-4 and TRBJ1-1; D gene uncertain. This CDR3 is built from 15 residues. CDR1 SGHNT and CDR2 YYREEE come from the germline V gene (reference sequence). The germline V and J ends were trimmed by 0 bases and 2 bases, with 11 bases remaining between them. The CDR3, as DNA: TGTGCCAGCAGCTTGGCCTTTGCTTCCAACACTGAAGCTTTCTTT. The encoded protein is CASSLAFASNTEAFF. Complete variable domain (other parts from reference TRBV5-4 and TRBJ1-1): ETGVTQSPTHLIKTRGQQVTLRCSSQSGHNTVSWYQQALGQGPQFIFQYYREEENGRGNFPPRFSGLQFPNYSSELNVNALELDDSALYLCASSLAFASNTEAFFGQGTRLTVV.